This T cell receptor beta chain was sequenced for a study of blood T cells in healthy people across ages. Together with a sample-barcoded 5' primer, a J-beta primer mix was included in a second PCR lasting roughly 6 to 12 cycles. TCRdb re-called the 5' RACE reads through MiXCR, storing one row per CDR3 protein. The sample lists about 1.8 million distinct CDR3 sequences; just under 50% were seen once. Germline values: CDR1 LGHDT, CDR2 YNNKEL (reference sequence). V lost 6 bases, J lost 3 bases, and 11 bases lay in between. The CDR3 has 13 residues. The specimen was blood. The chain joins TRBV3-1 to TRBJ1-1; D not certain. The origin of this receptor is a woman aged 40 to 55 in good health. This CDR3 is CASSGSGDTEAFF. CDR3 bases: TGTGCCAGCAGTGGAAGTGGGGACACTGAAGCTTTCTTT.